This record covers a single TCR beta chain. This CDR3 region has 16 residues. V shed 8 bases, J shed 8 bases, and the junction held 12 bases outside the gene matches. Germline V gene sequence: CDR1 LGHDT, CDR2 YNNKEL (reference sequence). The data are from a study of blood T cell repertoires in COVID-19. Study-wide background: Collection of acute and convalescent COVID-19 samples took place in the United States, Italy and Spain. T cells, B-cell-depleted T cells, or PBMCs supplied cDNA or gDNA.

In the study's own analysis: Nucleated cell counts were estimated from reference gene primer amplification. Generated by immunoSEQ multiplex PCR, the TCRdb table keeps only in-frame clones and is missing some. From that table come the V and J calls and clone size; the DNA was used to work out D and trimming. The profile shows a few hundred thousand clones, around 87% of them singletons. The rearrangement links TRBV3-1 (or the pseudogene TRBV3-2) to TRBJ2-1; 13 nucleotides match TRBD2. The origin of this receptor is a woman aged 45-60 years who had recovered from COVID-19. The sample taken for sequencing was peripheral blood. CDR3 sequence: CASAEPGTSGAHEQFF. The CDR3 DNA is TGTGCCAGCGCCGAACCAGGGACTAGCGGGGCCCATGAGCAGTTCTTC.